Below, 3 T cell receptor beta chains from the same sample are listed, as sequenced in a study of beta chain features in type 1 diabetes. General observations from the study: Shorter TCRB CDR3s, moderately but significantly so, were found in Type 1 diabetes patients in all four CD4+ subsets.

Their target antigens are unknown. Expressed TCRB transcripts were sequenced because the isolated RNA had all been reverse transcribed beforehand. The table came from immunoSEQ multiplex PCR; TCRdb's copy has only in-frame clones and leaves some out. The sample has about 660,000 clones; over 11% are singletons. Sequenced: naive CD4+ T cells from blood. The receptor source for this set is a man younger than 35 with type 1 diabetes.

This clone was seen only a few times. V gene TRBV5-1 combines with J gene TRBJ2-3, with D unclear. The V and J ends lost 0 bases and 6 bases respectively, with 11 bases between them. Germline V gives CDR1 SGHRS, CDR2 YFSETQ. CDR3 length: 14 amino acids. The CDR3: CASSLVTVGDTQYF. The CDR3 DNA follows: TGCGCCAGCAGCTTGGTTACCGTCGGGGATACGCAGTATTTT.

The J gene is TRBJ2-6, the V gene TRBV29-1; 11 nucleotides match TRBD1. V shed 6 bases, J shed 1 base, and the junction held 8 bases outside the gene matches. This CDR3 contains 17 residues. The germline V gene encodes CDR1 SQVTM and CDR2 ANQGSEA. CDR3: CSVLGDRGISGANVLTF. CDR3 nucleotide sequence: TGCAGCGTCCTGGGGGACAGGGGGATTTCTGGGGCCAACGTCCTGACTTTC.

This clone showed up just a few times. The chain is built from TRBV30 and TRBJ2-2; D is uncertain. The germline CDR1 and CDR2 sequences are GTSNPN and SVGIG (reference sequence). The V and J ends lost 4 bases and 0 bases respectively, with 9 bases between them. The length of the CDR3 is 14 residues. Here the CDR3 reads CAWTRFSNTGELFF. The CDR3 region has the DNA TGTGCCTGGACGCGGTTCTCGAACACCGGGGAGCTGTTTTTT.